One sample yielded the 19 T cell receptor beta chains listed below, sequenced in a study of long-term antiretroviral therapy in people with HIV. An immunoSEQ assay, version v3.0, was performed at survey level. Some clones are missing from TCRdb's copy, which holds only in-frame ones; the method was immunoSEQ multiplex PCR. This sample yields 7,100 or so clones, of which 79% are seen a single time; 20% to 30% belongs to the top ten. Sequenced material: unsorted PBMCs, taken 1.1 years after starting antiretroviral therapy. The receptors stem from a man aged 40-49 years with HIV.

The rearrangement links TRBV29-1 to TRBJ1-1; D is perhaps TRBD1 (5 bases). Trimming stripped 5 bases from V and 1 base from J, with 17 bases between. CDR3 length: 15 residues. Germline V lookup: CDR1 SQVTM, CDR2 ANQGSEA. The DNA for the CDR3 is TGCAGCGTTCAAGGGCCCGAGGGACGGAACACTGAAGCTTTCTTT. Translating gives CSVQGPEGRNTEAFF.

This clone turned up a few times. V usage is TRBV19 and J usage is TRBJ2-7, with 7 bases fitting TRBD1. CDR1 is LNHDA, CDR2 SQIVND, per germline (reference sequence). V lost 7 bases to trimming and J lost 6 bases; unmatched junction nucleotides: 9. CDR3 size: 13 residues. The CDR3 region is CASTLTGSGEQYF. The CDR3 nucleotides are TGTGCCAGTACTCTGACAGGGTCGGGCGAGCAGTACTTC.

The chain employs TRBV7-9 and TRBJ2-3; D is perhaps TRBD2 (6 bases). In germline, CDR1 is SEHNR, CDR2 FQNEAQ (reference sequence). This CDR3 comprises 13 residues. V was shortened by 11 bases and J by 3 bases, with 15 bases between the two germline ends. The CDR3 loop reads CAGQPGLTDTQYF. As DNA, the CDR3 is TGTGCCGGACAACCTGGACTAACAGATACGCAGTATTTT. Full variable domain (rest looked up from reference TRBV7-9 and TRBJ2-3): DTGVSQNPRHKITKRGQNVTFRCDPISEHNRLYWYRQTLGQGPEFLTYFQNEAQLEKSRLLSDRFSAERPKGSFSTLEIQRTEQGDSAMYLCAGQPGLTDTQYFGPGTRLTVL.

The chain links TRBV7-9 to TRBJ1-1, with TRBD1 as a possible D gene (5 bases). The CDR3 is made up of 14 amino acids. Germline V lookup: CDR1 SEHNR, CDR2 FQNEAQ (reference sequence). Trimming stripped 8 bases from V and 2 bases from J, with 15 bases between. CDR3 nucleotide sequence: TGTGCCAGCGGCCGCGGGGGAGTAAACACTGAAGCTTTCTTT. It encodes CASGRGGVNTEAFF.

This clone has more than one count but fewer than ten. V and J are TRBV10-3 and TRBJ1-5; no clear D. With 6 bases removed from V and 3 bases from J, the gap between germline ends came to 6 bases. Germline CDR1 and CDR2: ENHRY and SYGVKD. The CDR3 length is 12 residues. In DNA form, the CDR3 reads TGTGCCATCAGGGGAGACAATCAGCCCCAGCATTTT. This codes for CAIRGDNQPQHF.

J is TRBJ1-1 and V is TRBV5-4; the D is unclear. This CDR3 spans 17 amino acids. The V end was cut by 0 bases, the J end by 2 bases, with 17 bases between. Germline values: CDR1 SGHNT, CDR2 YYREEE (reference sequence). CDR3 sequence reads: CASSLGPITSRNTEAFF. CDR3 coding DNA: TGTGCCAGCAGCTTGGGCCCGATTACCTCCCGTAACACTGAAGCTTTCTTT. The full variable domain, completed using reference TRBV5-4 and TRBJ1-1, is ETGVTQSPTHLIKTRGQQVTLRCSSQSGHNTVSWYQQALGQGPQFIFQYYREEENGRGNFPPRFSGLQFPNYSSELNVNALELDDSALYLCASSLGPITSRNTEAFFGQGTRLTVV.

This sequence joins TRBV11-2 and TRBJ1-1; possible D gene TRBD1, 5 bases. Germline V CDR1 and CDR2: SGHAT, FQNNGV. The CDR3 extends over 14 amino acids. The V and J ends lost 3 bases and 8 bases respectively, with 16 bases between them. The CDR3 DNA follows: TGTGCCAGCAGCTTGGGACTGCGGAGGCCAGAAGCTTTCTTT. Translating it yields CASSLGLRRPEAFF. Full variable domain (outside the CDR3, taken from reference TRBV11-2 and TRBJ1-1): EAGVAQSPRYKIIEKRQSVAFWCNPISGHATLYWYQQILGQGPKLLIQFQNNGVVDDSQLPKDRFSAERLKGVDSTLKIQPAKLEDSAVYLCASSLGLRRPEAFFGQGTRLTVV.

This clone occurred a few times. V is TRBV7-3 and J is TRBJ2-7; D might be TRBD2 (6 bases). The CDR3 covers 15 residues. CDR1 and CDR2 from the germline V gene are SGHTA and FQGTGA. The V end lost 11 bases, the J end lost 2 bases, and 22 bases lay between the germline ends. The CDR3 DNA reads TGTGCCTACCTACCACGGGACTTAACAACCTACGAGCAGTACTTC. The encoded protein is CAYLPRDLTTYEQYF.

The table lists this clone with a count of one. The chain uses TRBV15 and TRBJ2-5; TRBD2 is a possible D gene (5 bases). V was cut by 0 bases and J by 7 bases, with 15 bases left in between. This CDR3 region has 15 residues. The germline V gene encodes CDR1 LNHNV and CDR2 YYDKDF (reference sequence). CDR3 nucleotides: TGTGCCACCAGCAGAGATCGGTCGGGGAGCGGGACCCAGTACTTC. This codes for CATSRDRSGSGTQYF.

The chain recombines TRBV27 with TRBJ1-1, with D uncertain. The germline CDR1 and CDR2 sequences are MNHEY and SMNVEV (reference sequence). The V gene lost 0 bases and the J gene lost 4 bases, with 12 bases spanning the gap. This CDR3 is built from 15 residues. The CDR3 DNA sequence: TGTGCCAGCAGTTTATCGGCGGGGAGGAGCACTGAAGCTTTCTTT. Its protein is CASSLSAGRSTEAFF.

This clone was detected a few times. The chain recombines TRBV7-2 with TRBJ2-7; D is perhaps TRBD2 (6 bases). The germline CDR1 and CDR2 sequences are SGHTA and FQGNSA. The CDR3 extends over 13 amino acids. Trimming took off 0 bases at V and 5 bases at J, with 8 bases between the two ends. CDR3 loop: CASSLAWGDEQYF. Here the CDR3 DNA reads TGTGCCAGCAGCTTAGCGTGGGGGGACGAGCAGTACTTC.

This clone was recorded only once. The rearrangement joins TRBV18 to TRBJ2-7; the D is unclear. Germline-derived CDR1 and CDR2 are KGHSH and LQKENI. There are 15 residues in the CDR3. Trimming removed 3 bases from V and 0 bases from J, with 12 bases in between. The CDR3 reads CASSPDGPSSYEQYF. CDR3 nucleotide sequence: TGTGCCAGCTCACCTGACGGGCCTTCCTCCTACGAGCAGTACTTC.

This clone has just a few counts. The chain combines TRBV13 with TRBJ2-1, with TRBD2 matching over 12 bases. V lost 5 bases, J lost 6 bases, and 5 bases stayed unmatched. The CDR3 is 15 residues long. Looked up from germline, CDR1 is PRHDT and CDR2 is FYEKMQ (reference sequence). This CDR3 reads CASSPGLAGTNEQFF. The CDR3 DNA follows: TGTGCCAGCAGCCCCGGACTAGCGGGAACCAATGAGCAGTTCTTC.

The rearrangement uses TRBV19 and TRBJ1-1; a possible D gene is TRBD1 (5 bases). CDR1 and CDR2 (germline): LNHDA, SQIVND (reference sequence). Trimming left V 1 base short and J 1 base short, with 10 bases between. There are 15 residues in the CDR3. Here the CDR3 DNA reads TGTGCCAGTAGTATAGGTCAGGGAAGGAACACTGAAGCTTTCTTT. Amino acids: CASSIGQGRNTEAFF.

This chain links TRBV27 with TRBJ2-2, with TRBD1 matching over 9 bases. Germline V gives CDR1 MNHEY, CDR2 SMNVEV (reference sequence). This CDR3 has 15 amino acids. V was clipped by 6 bases and J by 5 bases; unmatched bases: 7. CDR3 DNA sequence: TGTGCCAGCAGCCCGGGACAGGGTTATACCGGGGAGCTGTTTTTT. Protein sequence: CASSPGQGYTGELFF.

The chain is built from TRBV4-1 and TRBJ2-3, with 10 bases aligning to TRBD2. The CDR3 sequence is 17 residues long. Germline loops: CDR1 MGHRA, CDR2 YSYEKL. V was pared by 2 bases and J by 6 bases, with 11 bases of the junction left unmatched. CDR3 protein: CASSQRGTSASSDTQYF. Written as DNA, the CDR3 is TGCGCCAGCAGCCAACGCGGGACTAGCGCCTCGTCGGATACGCAGTATTTT.

This clone was picked up a small number of times. The genes are TRBV14 and TRBJ2-3, with 8 bases fitting TRBD2. The CDR3 consists of 16 residues. The junction had 8 bases not matched to a gene; V was cut back by 3 bases and J by 3 bases. Germline CDR1 is SGHDN and CDR2 is FVKESK. CDR3: CASSHPGGAVTDTQYF. The CDR3 bases are TGTGCCAGCAGCCACCCCGGGGGGGCCGTAACAGATACGCAGTATTTT.

This clone has only one observation. CDR3 nucleotides: TGTGCCCTCGGGTTGCGGGGGTTGAACACCGGGGAGCTGTTTTTT. It yields the protein CALGLRGLNTGELFF. The V and J genes are TRBV6-1 and TRBJ2-2, with 7 bases fitting TRBD2. This CDR3 comprises 15 residues. The V segment lost 11 bases and the J segment 1 base; nucleotides outside the gene matches: 10. Germline assignment: CDR1 MNHNS and CDR2 SASEGT.

This clone was counted between two and nine times. This rearrangement joins TRBV27 to TRBJ2-7; 11 positions agree with TRBD2. The CDR3 contains 15 residues. Trimming took 2 bases from V and 3 from J; bases not matched to a gene: 3. CDR1 is MNHEY and CDR2 is SMNVEV in the germline V gene (reference sequence). The CDR3 loop is CASSLVGTSGYEQYF. The CDR3 bases are TGTGCCAGCAGTTTAGTAGGGACTAGCGGCTACGAGCAGTACTTC.